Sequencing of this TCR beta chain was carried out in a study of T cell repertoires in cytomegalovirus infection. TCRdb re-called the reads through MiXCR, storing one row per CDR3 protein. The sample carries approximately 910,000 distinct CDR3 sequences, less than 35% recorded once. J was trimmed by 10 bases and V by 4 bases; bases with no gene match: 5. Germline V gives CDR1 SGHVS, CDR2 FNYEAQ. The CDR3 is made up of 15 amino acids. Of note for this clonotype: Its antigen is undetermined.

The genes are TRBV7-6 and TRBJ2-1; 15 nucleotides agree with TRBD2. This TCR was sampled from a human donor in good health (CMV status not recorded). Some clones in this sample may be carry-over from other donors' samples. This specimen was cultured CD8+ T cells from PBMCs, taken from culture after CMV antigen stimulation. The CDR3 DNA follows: TGTGCCAGCAGCTCGGGACTAGCGGGGGGAAGAGAGCAGTTCTTC. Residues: CASSSGLAGGREQFF. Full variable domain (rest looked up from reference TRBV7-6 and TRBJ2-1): GAGVSQSPRYKVTKRGQDVALRCDPISGHVSLYWYRQALGQGPEFLTYFNYEAQQDKSGLPNDRFSAERPEGSISTLTIQRTEQRDSAMYRCASSSGLAGGREQFFGPGTRLTVL.